The 32 T cell receptor beta chains reported below all come from one sample, sequenced in a study of CD8 T cells in ankylosing spondylitis (dated by TCRdb to 2016 to 2017). Receptors were amplified or captured by 5' RACE. Sequencing relied on an Illumina HiSeq 2500. TCRdb reanalyzed the raw reads on its own, using fastp at Q25 for trimming and MiXCR for clone calling, and kept in-frame beta chains. Rows matching on CDR3 protein sequence are summarized as one entry with the most common DNA and genes. The sample table records hundreds of thousands of distinct CDR3 sequences; around 9.2% of these occur just once. The ten largest clones take up over 6.5% of the sample. The specimen sequenced was blood, either unsorted or a sorted T cell fraction (not recorded which). These receptors all stem from a male donor with ankylosing spondylitis or in good health (not recorded which).

This clonotype came up many times. The V and J genes are TRBV24-1 and TRBJ1-5; D remains ambiguous. Germline V lookup: CDR1 KGHDR, CDR2 SFDVKD. This CDR3 region has 12 residues. The ends were cut back, 3 bases at V and 5 bases at J, with 4 bases in the middle. DNA of the CDR3: TGTGCCACCAGTGATGGGGATCAGCCCCAGCATTTT. Protein: CATSDGDQPQHF.

This clonotype was seen repeatedly, ten times or more. This sequence joins TRBV20-1 and TRBJ1-4; D is undetermined. Per germline, CDR1 DFQATT and CDR2 SNEGSKA (reference sequence). This CDR3 is 18 amino acids long. Trimming took 4 bases from V and 1 from J, leaving 22 bases between them. The CDR3 coding sequence is TGCAGTGCTATTGGGTGGGGTGGAAAATACATAACTAATGAAAAACTGTTTTTT. Translated: CSAIGWGGKYITNEKLFF.

This clonotype has a count of ten or more. The J gene is TRBJ2-3, the V gene TRBV6-1, with D uncertain. The CDR3 loop spans 13 amino acids. V gave up 8 bases and J gave up 4 bases, with 13 bases separating them. Germline V gives CDR1 MNHNS, CDR2 SASEGT. The CDR3 nucleotides read TGTGCCAGCTCCGACCGGACCCCAGATACGCAGTATTTT. Its protein is CASSDRTPDTQYF.

This clonotype was counted many times. The rearrangement uses TRBV5-1 and TRBJ1-1; no firm D call. The CDR3 has 14 residues. Per germline, CDR1 SGHRS and CDR2 YFSETQ. Trimming cost V 0 bases and J 1 base, with 7 bases left between them. The chain's CDR3 is CASSLGHANTEAFF. CDR3 nucleotide sequence: TGCGCCAGCAGCTTGGGACACGCGAACACTGAAGCTTTCTTT.

V gene TRBV5-6 combines with J gene TRBJ2-1; 8 nucleotides align to TRBD2. The junction had 15 bases not matched to a gene; V was cut back by 4 bases and J by 9 bases. The CDR3 runs 16 residues. The V gene's germline CDR1 is SGHDT and CDR2 YYEEEE. The CDR3 coding sequence is TGTGCCAGCAGCGGAACCGGGACTAGAAGACCAGCTGAGCAGTTCTTC. Protein sequence: CASSGTGTRRPAEQFF.

This clonotype was counted ten times or more. The chain links TRBV7-9 to TRBJ2-1; 9 bases are shared with TRBD2. CDR3 length equals 13 residues. The junction had 1 base not matched to a gene; V was cut back by 3 bases and J by 7 bases. Germline CDR1 and CDR2: SEHNR and FQNEAQ (reference sequence). The CDR3 nucleotides read TGTGCCAGCAGCTTCACTAGCGGGAATGAGCAGTTCTTC. Encoded protein: CASSFTSGNEQFF.

This clonotype occurred many times. The chain recombines TRBV6-5 with TRBJ1-2, with D perhaps TRBD1 (5 bases). The CDR3 extends over 12 amino acids. The germline V gene encodes CDR1 MNHEY and CDR2 SVGAGI. The V end was cut by 6 bases, the J end by 7 bases, with 12 bases between. The CDR3 here is CASRLQGFGYTF. The CDR3 DNA sequence: TGTGCCAGCAGGCTCCAGGGTTTTGGCTACACCTTC.

Of note for this clonotype: With a much larger clone just one base away, this may be a read error. J is TRBJ1-5 and V is TRBV19; D is unresolved. Germline V CDR1 and CDR2: LNHDA, SQIVND (reference sequence). The CDR3 runs 15 residues. Trimming shortened V by 11 bases and J by 0 bases, and 17 bases separated the two germline ends. As DNA, the CDR3 is TGTGCCTGTAATGTGGGAGGGTATAGCAATCAGCCCCAGCATTTT. It translates to CACNVGGYSNQPQHF.

V usage is TRBV4-3 and J usage is TRBJ1-2; maybe TRBD1 (5 bases). Germline assignment: CDR1 LGHNA and CDR2 YSLEER. Trimming shortened V by 0 bases and J by 4 bases, and 12 bases separated the two germline ends. The length of the CDR3 is 15 residues. The CDR3 is CASSQDWGEAYGYTF. CDR3 sequence (DNA): TGCGCCAGCAGCCAAGATTGGGGGGAGGCCTATGGCTACACCTTC.

This clonotype was counted many times. The chain carries TRBV5-1 and TRBJ1-2; TRBD1 might be the D (5 bases). Germline V lookup: CDR1 SGHRS, CDR2 YFSETQ. The CDR3 runs to 15 residues. Trimming cost V 3 bases and J 1 base, with 13 bases left between them. The DNA of the CDR3 is TGCGCCAGCAGCTCCCAGGGAGGTGGTAACTATGGCTACACCTTC. This codes for CASSSQGGGNYGYTF.

This clonotype occurred many times. V and J are TRBV24-1 and TRBJ2-7, with 7 bases that match TRBD1. This CDR3 region has 15 residues. Germline V gene data show CDR1 as KGHDR and CDR2 as SFDVKD. The trim removed 1 base at V and 4 bases at J, leaving 6 bases unmatched. CDR3 bases: TGTGCCACCAGTGATTTTTCCCCCAGGGGGTACGAGCAGTACTTC. Amino acids: CATSDFSPRGYEQYF.

This clonotype was seen many times. This chain joins TRBV20-1 and TRBJ2-5, with D unclear. This CDR3 spans 15 amino acids. Germline V gene sequence: CDR1 DFQATT, CDR2 SNEGSKA (reference sequence). V lost 0 bases, J lost 3 bases, and 14 bases lay in between. The CDR3 loop reads CSAREWTSGEETQYF. In nucleotides, the CDR3 is TGCAGTGCTAGAGAATGGACGTCCGGAGAAGAGACCCAGTACTTC.

This clonotype was counted many times. The CDR3 sequence is CSPSLAGGLDTQYF. CDR3 sequence (DNA): TGCAGTCCGTCCCTAGCGGGAGGGTTGGATACGCAGTATTTT. The V and J genes are TRBV20-1 and TRBJ2-3; 12 nucleotides agree with TRBD2. CDR3 length: 14 amino acids. Germline V gene sequence: CDR1 DFQATT, CDR2 SNEGSKA (reference sequence). Unmatched junction bases numbered 9, after V lost 8 bases and J lost 6 bases.

This clonotype has ten or more counts. The CDR3: CSAADGPGGGYTF. CDR3 DNA: TGCAGTGCCGCCGACGGGCCCGGTGGTGGCTACACCTTC. The V call is TRBV20-1, the J call TRBJ1-2; D remains ambiguous. The germline CDR1 and CDR2 sequences are DFQATT and SNEGSKA (reference sequence). The CDR3 has 13 amino acids. V lost 6 bases to trimming and J lost 7 bases, with 18 bases between them.

This clonotype was counted at least ten times. The V gene is TRBV10-3, the J gene TRBJ1-6, with TRBD1 matching 7 bases. This CDR3 is 15 amino acids long. Germline CDR1 is ENHRY and CDR2 is SYGVKD. With 6 bases clipped from V and 4 bases from J, the junction kept 6 bases outside the gene matches. The CDR3 nucleotides read TGTGCCATCAGAAGCCCGACAGGGTATAATTCACCCCTCCACTTT. Translation gives CAIRSPTGYNSPLHF.

The J gene is TRBJ2-1, the V gene TRBV20-1; 10 bases are shared with TRBD2. The CDR3 is 18 residues long. CDR1 is DFQATT, CDR2 SNEGSKA, per germline (reference sequence). The junction had 16 bases not matched to a gene; V was cut back by 6 bases and J by 2 bases. CDR3: CSAHGRLAGASTYNEQFF. The CDR3, as DNA: TGCAGTGCCCACGGCCGGCTAGCGGGGGCTAGCACCTACAATGAGCAGTTCTTC.

The chain combines TRBV27 with TRBJ2-7; D might be TRBD1 or TRBD2, each matching 7 bases. With 7 bases removed from V and 5 bases from J, the gap between germline ends came to 18 bases. Per the germline V gene, CDR1 is MNHEY and CDR2 is SMNVEV (reference sequence). There are 14 residues in the CDR3. In DNA, the CDR3 is TGTGCCAGCAACCAACAGGGGAGGGAGAACGAGCAGTACTTC. Its protein product is CASNQQGRENEQYF.

This clonotype was observed a few times. The chain carries TRBV7-6 and TRBJ1-2, with D possibly TRBD1 on 5 matching bases. V was trimmed by 3 bases and J by 2 bases, leaving 16 bases between them. This CDR3 has 16 residues. Germline assignment: CDR1 SGHVS and CDR2 FNYEAQ. CDR3 amino acids: CASSFLDSLRNYGYTF. The DNA for the CDR3 is TGTGCCAGCAGCTTTTTAGACAGTCTCCGGAACTATGGCTACACCTTC.

The sample holds one count of this clonotype. This may be a read error: a much more frequent sequence differs by one nucleotide. The genes are TRBV6-1 and TRBJ1-6; 9 bases align to TRBD1. This CDR3 comprises 14 residues. Per germline, CDR1 MNHNS and CDR2 SASEGT. The DNA of the CDR3 is TGTGCCAGCAGAGCGGACAGGGGTTATTCACCCCTCTACTTT. Its protein is CASRADRGYSPLYF.

At least ten counts were recorded for this clonotype. The chain recombines TRBV6-5 with TRBJ1-1; the match to TRBD1 covers 9 bases. The CDR3 spans 15 residues. Germline V gives CDR1 MNHEY, CDR2 SVGAGI. Unmatched junction bases numbered 2, after V lost 0 bases and J lost 3 bases. CDR3 amino acids: CASSYSQGADTEAFF. The CDR3 bases are TGTGCCAGCAGTTACTCACAGGGGGCGGACACTGAAGCTTTCTTT.

This clonotype has a count of ten or more. This chain uses TRBV3-1 with TRBJ1-1, with 9 bases aligning to TRBD1. This CDR3 has 15 amino acids. V lost 2 bases to trimming and J lost 5 bases; unmatched junction nucleotides: 6. Per the germline V gene, CDR1 is LGHDT and CDR2 is YNNKEL (reference sequence). CDR3 DNA: TGTGCCAGCAGCCAAACTCCGGGACAGGGAACTGAAGCTTTCTTT. Protein: CASSQTPGQGTEAFF. The whole variable domain, remainder taken from reference TRBV3-1 and TRBJ1-1, is DTAVSQTPKYLVTQMGNDKSIKCEQNLGHDTMYWYKQDSKKFLKIMFSYNNKELIINETVPNRFSPKSPDKAHLNLHINSLELGDSAVYFCASSQTPGQGTEAFFGQGTRLTVV.

This clonotype was seen at least ten times. The chain joins TRBV7-8 to TRBJ1-1; the D gene is possibly TRBD1 (5 bases). This CDR3 has 14 amino acids. Germline assignment: CDR1 SGHVS and CDR2 FQNEAQ. The V and J ends lost 0 bases and 4 bases respectively, with 9 bases between them. CDR3: CASSLANGGTEAFF. DNA for the CDR3: TGTGCCAGCAGCTTAGCGAACGGGGGCACTGAAGCTTTCTTT.

This clonotype occurred many times. The V and J genes are TRBV4-3 and TRBJ1-2, with D possibly being TRBD1 (6 bases). V was cut by 3 bases and J by 4 bases, with 18 bases left in between. The germline V gene has CDR1 LGHNA and CDR2 YSLEER. This CDR3 is built from 16 residues. This CDR3 is CASSHGTAGAGYGYTF. The CDR3 DNA is TGCGCCAGCAGCCACGGAACCGCGGGGGCAGGCTATGGCTACACCTTC.

This clonotype appeared many times. The rearrangement joins TRBV7-2 to TRBJ1-2, with 7 bases matching TRBD1. CDR1 SGHTA and CDR2 FQGNSA come from the germline V gene. The junction had 6 bases not matched to a gene; V was cut back by 4 bases and J by 7 bases. CDR3 size: 13 residues. The CDR3 region is CASSYGTEGGYTF. Written as DNA, the CDR3 is TGTGCCAGCAGCTACGGGACAGAAGGTGGCTACACCTTC.

The rearrangement joins TRBV12-3 or TRBV12-4 to TRBJ2-6; 12 bases align to TRBD1. J lost 4 bases, V lost 2 bases, and 6 bases had no gene match. The CDR3 covers 18 residues. CDR3 nucleotide sequence: TGTGCCAGCAGTTTATCTCCGGGACAGGGGGCCGGGGCCAACGTCCTGACTTTC. Translating it yields CASSLSPGQGAGANVLTF.

The chain couples TRBV7-2 to TRBJ1-1; D gene ambiguous. This CDR3 has 12 residues. Germline values: CDR1 SGHTA, CDR2 FQGNSA. V was clipped by 5 bases and J by 6 bases, with 10 bases between them. This CDR3 is CASSLGFSEAFF. The CDR3 DNA sequence: TGTGCCAGCAGCCTGGGGTTCTCTGAAGCTTTCTTT.

The chain carries TRBV11-2 and TRBJ2-1; the D is unclear. V was cut by 1 base and J by 10 bases, with 11 bases left in between. The CDR3 contains 13 residues. From germline, CDR1 is SGHAT and CDR2 FQNNGV. DNA of the CDR3: TGTGCCAGCAGCTTAGGGCCGGGTAGGGAGCAGTTCTTC. This encodes CASSLGPGREQFF.

This clonotype showed up many times. The rearrangement joins TRBV12-3 or TRBV12-4 to TRBJ2-1; D gene ambiguous. Trimming stripped 6 bases from V and 6 bases from J, with 9 bases between. The CDR3 loop spans 12 amino acids. CDR3 loop: CASSPLGNEQFF. As DNA, the CDR3 is TGTGCCAGCAGCCCCCTAGGCAATGAGCAGTTCTTC.

The chain has TRBV18 and TRBJ2-5, with D unresolved. This CDR3 has 13 residues. V was pared by 1 base and J by 5 bases, with 8 bases between. CDR1 and CDR2 (germline): KGHSH, LQKENI. The CDR3 region has the DNA TGTGCCAGCTCACCACGGCCTGATGAGACCCAGTACTTC. Translated: CASSPRPDETQYF.

This clonotype was counted at least ten times. V and J are TRBV10-3 and TRBJ2-1; TRBD2 matches at 14 bases. CDR1 and CDR2 (germline): ENHRY, SYGVKD. The CDR3 is 17 amino acids. Germline trimming cut 9 bases from V and 3 bases from J; bases unmatched to any gene: 10. The CDR3 DNA reads TGTGCCATAACCGGGACTAGCGGGGGCCCCTTCTACAATGAGCAGTTCTTC. It codes for CAITGTSGGPFYNEQFF.

This clonotype appeared a few times. The V and J genes are TRBV20-1 and TRBJ2-3; TRBD1 matches at 9 bases. V trimming: 4 bases; J trimming: 3 bases; junction bases outside the gene matches: 5. This CDR3 region has 14 residues. Germline assignment: CDR1 DFQATT and CDR2 SNEGSKA (reference sequence). The DNA for the CDR3 is TGCAGTGCTAAAGGGACAGGGAGAACAGATACGCAGTATTTT. This encodes CSAKGTGRTDTQYF.

At least ten counts were recorded for this clonotype. This chain joins TRBV19 and TRBJ2-1, with TRBD1 matching 8 bases. The CDR3 length is 18 residues. The germline V gene has CDR1 LNHDA and CDR2 SQIVND (reference sequence). The trim removed 3 bases at V and 0 bases at J, leaving 10 bases unmatched. CDR3 nucleotides: TGTGCCAGTAGTATGGAAGTTTCCGGGACAGGCTCCTACAATGAGCAGTTCTTC. This gives the protein CASSMEVSGTGSYNEQFF. The variable domain in full, with the rest retrieved from reference TRBV19 and TRBJ2-1, is DGGITQSPKYLFRKEGQNVTLSCEQNLNHDAMYWYRQDPGQGLRLIYYSQIVNDFQKGDIAEGYSVSREKKESFPLTVTSAQKNPTAFYLCASSMEVSGTGSYNEQFFGPGTRLTVL.